The clone carrying this T cell receptor beta chain is categorized as large. The source of the sample is a study of sequential checkpoint blockade in melanoma. Across the whole study: Arm A got nivolumab then ipilimumab; arm B the reverse, 1:1.

Treatment denoted: randomized to nivolumab then ipilimumab (arm A) or the reverse (arm B). Sequencing was performed with immunoSEQ multiplex PCR; in TCRdb, only in-frame clones are kept and a portion is missing. The repertoire holds some 4,000 clones, with about 23% as singletons. The CDR3 extends over 13 amino acids. Trimming pared 6 bases from V and 2 bases from J, leaving 10 bases between. The receptor was derived from a human donor with melanoma. The chain has TRBV23-1 and TRBJ1-1, with unresolved D. TRBV23-1 is reported as an ORF; its role is uncertain. The material sequenced was tumor tissue (inferred from file names), taken from a patient given nivolumab and ipilimumab in sequence. CDR3 DNA: TGCGCCAGCAGCCATCCAAGTAACACTGAAGCTTTCTTT. Protein sequence: CASSHPSNTEAFF.